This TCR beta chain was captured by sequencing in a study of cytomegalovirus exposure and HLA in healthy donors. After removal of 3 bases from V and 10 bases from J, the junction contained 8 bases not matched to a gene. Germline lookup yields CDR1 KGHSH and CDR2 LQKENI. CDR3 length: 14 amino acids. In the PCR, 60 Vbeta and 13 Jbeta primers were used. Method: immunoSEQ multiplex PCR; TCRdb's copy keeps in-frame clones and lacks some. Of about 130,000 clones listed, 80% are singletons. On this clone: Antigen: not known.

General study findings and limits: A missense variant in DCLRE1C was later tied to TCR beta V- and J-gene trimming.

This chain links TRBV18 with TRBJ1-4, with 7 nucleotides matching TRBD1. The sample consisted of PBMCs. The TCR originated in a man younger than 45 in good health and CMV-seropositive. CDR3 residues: CASSPGDSRAKLFF. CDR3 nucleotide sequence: TGTGCCAGCTCACCTGGGGACAGTCGAGCAAAACTGTTTTTT.